A selection of T cell receptor beta chains follows, all from one sample in a study of blood T cell repertoires in COVID-19. Libraries were prepared by immunoSEQ multiplex PCR; TCRdb keeps only in-frame clonotypes and omits some of them. The data show around 99,000 clones, with 80% to 90% seen just once and around 8% held by the top ten. The material sequenced was peripheral blood. These receptors all stem from a woman aged 80 or over with active or convalescent COVID-19. CDR3s include the opening cysteine and the closing phenylalanine or tryptophan. The order of the fields is D gene, V gene, J gene, clone size, CDR3 DNA, CDR3 protein. A D gene is named only where the DNA matches it firmly. Clone size, where shown, is once, few, many, or a class for clones that have expanded.

TRBD2,TRBV7-2,TRBJ2-7,few,TGTGCCAGCAGCCCCGGGGGGGCGGGGGGCGAGCAGTACTTC,CASSPGGAGGEQYF
TRBD1,TRBV4-1,TRBJ1-2,.,TGCGCCAGCAGCCAAGATCGAGGAGGGACAGGGGGCTTTGGGTATGGCTACACCTTC,CASSQDRGGTGGFGYGYTF
.,TRBV6-7,TRBJ1-1,.,TGTGCCAGCAGTTACACCAGCCCCCGGGTCCCAAACACTGAAGCTTTCTTT,CASSYTSPRVPNTEAFF
TRBD2,TRBV28,TRBJ2-2,.,TGTGCCAGCAGTTATAGCGGGAGTGGCACCGGGGAGCTGTTTTTT,CASSYSGSGTGELFF
TRBD2,TRBV7-9,TRBJ2-7,.,TGTGCCAGCAGCGTGGGCGGGAGTCTCTACGAGCAGTACTTC,CASSVGGSLYEQYF
.,TRBV2,TRBJ1-6,few,TGTGCCACAGGGGCCCCCTCCTATAATTCACCCCTCCACTTT,CATGAPSYNSPLHF
TRBD1,TRBV16,TRBJ2-1,.,TGTGCCAGCAGCCAAGGGACAGCTTACAATGAGCAGTTCTTC,CASSQGTAYNEQFF
TRBD1,TRBV24-1,TRBJ2-1,.,TGTGCCACCAGTGAGCAGACAGGGCCCCCCTACAATGAGCAGTTCTTC,CATSEQTGPPYNEQFF
TRBD1,TRBV30,TRBJ1-1,.,TGTGCCGCGGGACAGGCGAACACTGAAGCTTTCTTT,CAAGQANTEAFF
.,TRBV2,TRBJ2-3,.,TGTGCCAGCAGTACTAGGGGCACAGATACGCAGTATTTT,CASSTRGTDTQYF
.,TRBV7-2,TRBJ2-5,.,TGTGCCAGCAGCCTCCTGGGCCAGTCTCAAGAGACCCAGTACTTC,CASSLLGQSQETQYF
.,TRBV27,TRBJ1-5,.,TGTGCCAGCCGGAAAGGCAGGGATTATAATCAGCCCCAGCATTTT,CASRKGRDYNQPQHF
TRBD2,TRBV18,TRBJ2-3,.,TGTGCCAGCTCACCGCTCGCGGGAGCGGGAGTGAAAGATACGCAGTATTTT,CASSPLAGAGVKDTQYF
TRBD1,TRBV5-1,TRBJ2-7,.,TGCGCCAGCAGCTGGGGGGACAGGGCCGCCTACGAGCAGTACTTC,CASSWGDRAAYEQYF
TRBD1,TRBV19,TRBJ1-5,few,TGTGCCAGTATGCCTGGTGACAGGGGTTATCAGCCCCAGCATTTT,CASMPGDRGYQPQHF
.,TRBV27,TRBJ2-1,.,TGTGCCAGCAGTTTATCCCTCAATGAGCAGTTCTTC,CASSLSLNEQFF
TRBD1,TRBV19,TRBJ1-5,.,TGTGCCAGTAGTATAGATGGACAGGGCCGCAATCAGCCCCAGCATTTT,CASSIDGQGRNQPQHF
.,TRBV6-5,TRBJ2-2,.,TGTGCCAGCAGTTACCGGGACATGGGCACCGGGGAGCTGTTTTTT,CASSYRDMGTGELFF
TRBD1,TRBV5-1,TRBJ2-5,.,TGCGCCAGCAGCCTACCGGGACAGGGAGTAATTTTGGAGACCCAGTACTTC,CASSLPGQGVILETQYF
.,TRBV5-6,TRBJ2-7,.,TGTGCCAGCAGCCATGGGGGCTTGCGAGGGGAGGAGCAGTACTTC,CASSHGGLRGEEQYF
TRBD1,TRBV19,TRBJ1-5,.,TGTGCCAGTAGTCCATACCGACAGGGGAGAAGCAATCAGCCCCAGCATTTT,CASSPYRQGRSNQPQHF
.,TRBV10-3,TRBJ2-6,.,TGTGCCATCAGTGTACCGGGATATGACTCTGGGGCCAACGTCCTGACTTTC,CAISVPGYDSGANVLTF
TRBD1,TRBV4-2,TRBJ1-5,many,TGTGCCAGCAGCCTTCGGACAGGGCTGAGCAATCAGCCCCAGCATTTT,CASSLRTGLSNQPQHF
.,TRBV4-1,TRBJ1-3,once,TGCGCCAGCAGCCACCTTTCGTCCGCCTACTCTGGAAACACCATATATTTT,CASSHLSSAYSGNTIYF
.,TRBV3-1/TRBV3-2,TRBJ1-1,.,TGTGCCAGCAGCCAAGACTCCGGAGGACCGGGGAATGAAGCTTTCTTT,CASSQDSGGPGNEAFF
TRBD2,TRBV5-1,TRBJ2-2,.,TGCGCCAGCAGCTCCTTAGCGGGAGTGGGTGCCGGGGAGCTGTTTTTT,CASSSLAGVGAGELFF
.,TRBV6-1,TRBJ1-2,.,TGTGCCAGCAGTGAACACAGTTCGACGGGCTACACCTTC,CASSEHSSTGYTF
.,TRBV20-1,TRBJ2-7,.,TGCAGTGCTAGTATCGGCAGGGGAGCCTACGAGCAGTACTTC,CSASIGRGAYEQYF
.,TRBV3-1/TRBV3-2,TRBJ1-3,few,TGTGCCAGCAGCCAAGCCCTCTCTGGAAACACCATATATTTT,CASSQALSGNTIYF
.,TRBV5-1,TRBJ2-3,few,TGCGCCAGCAGCTTGTACAGGGGCACAGATACGCAGTATTTT,CASSLYRGTDTQYF
TRBD2,TRBV10-3,TRBJ2-7,.,TGTGCCATCAGTTCCGGGACTAGCGGACCCAGCGAGCAGTACTTC,CAISSGTSGPSEQYF
.,TRBV29-1,TRBJ2-7,.,TGCAGCGTTCGCCCCAGCTACGAGCAGTACTTC,CSVRPSYEQYF
.,TRBV7-9,TRBJ2-1,.,TGTGCCAGCAGGCCTGGAGGGTTTTACAATGAGCAGTTCTTC,CASRPGGFYNEQFF
TRBD1,TRBV12-5,TRBJ1-2,.,TGTGCTAGTGGTTTAGGGACAGGGAGTGGCTACACCTTC,CASGLGTGSGYTF
TRBD2,TRBV28,TRBJ2-1,.,TGTGCCAGCAGTCTCCTATCTAGCGGGAGGATCTACAATGAGCAGTTCTTC,CASSLLSSGRIYNEQFF
TRBD1,TRBV28,TRBJ1-5,.,TGTGCCAGCAGTACCCCTGGACAGGGAATTAATCAGCCCCAGCATTTT,CASSTPGQGINQPQHF
TRBD2,TRBV3-1/TRBV3-2,TRBJ2-5,few,TGTGCCAGCAGCCAGGGGGGGCAAGAGACCCAGTACTTC,CASSQGGQETQYF
.,TRBV7-8,TRBJ2-7,.,TGTGCCAGCAGTCTTATCGGACTCTCCTACGAGCAGTACTTC,CASSLIGLSYEQYF
TRBD2,TRBV3-1/TRBV3-2,TRBJ2-1,.,TGTGCCAGCAGCCAAGATATTAGCGGGACCTACAATGAGCAGTTCTTC,CASSQDISGTYNEQFF
TRBD2,TRBV27,TRBJ2-1,.,TGTGCCAGCAGTTGGCTAGCGGGAGGATGGGAGCAGTTCTTC,CASSWLAGGWEQFF
.,TRBV6-4,TRBJ1-5,.,TGTGCCAGCAGTGGGACTTGCGTGCGGCTGAATCAGCCCCAGCATTTT,CASSGTCVRLNQPQHF
.,TRBV5-5,TRBJ1-3,.,TGTGCCAGCAGCTTGTATCCTTCTAACTCTGGAAACACCATATATTTT,CASSLYPSNSGNTIYF
.,TRBV28,TRBJ1-3,.,TGTGCCAGCAGTTCCCAGGGAAACACCATATATTTT,CASSSQGNTIYF
.,TRBV19,TRBJ2-3,once,TGTGCCAGTAGCCGACTATCTAGCACAGATACGCAGTATTTT,CASSRLSSTDTQYF
TRBD1,TRBV5-1,TRBJ2-7,.,TGCGCCAGCAGCACTTGGACAGGGCCCCTCGAGCAGTACTTC,CASSTWTGPLEQYF
.,TRBV6-1,TRBJ1-5,.,TGTGCCAGCAGTGAAAGGTCAGGGAATCAGCCCCAGCATTTT,CASSERSGNQPQHF
.,TRBV27,TRBJ2-7,once,TGTGCCAGCAGCCAGAACTCCTACGAGCAGTACTTC,CASSQNSYEQYF
.,TRBV27,TRBJ1-5,.,TGTGCCAGCAGTTCCTACCTCGGAGATCAGCCCCAGCATTTT,CASSSYLGDQPQHF
TRBD2,TRBV28,TRBJ2-4,.,TGTGCCAGCAGTCCGGGGAACAGCGGGAGGTACATTCAGTACTTC,CASSPGNSGRYIQYF
.,TRBV5-3,TRBJ2-7,.,TGTGCCAGAAGCTTCCGTGGCGCTAGCGCCTACGAGCAGTACTTC,CARSFRGASAYEQYF
TRBD2,TRBV5-1,TRBJ2-4,.,TGCGCCAGCAGCTACGAACTAGCGGGAGGGCCTGCAAACATTCAGTACTTC,CASSYELAGGPANIQYF
.,TRBV12-5,TRBJ2-1,once,TGTGCTAGTGGTTGGGGCTTCAATGAGCAGTTCTTC,CASGWGFNEQFF